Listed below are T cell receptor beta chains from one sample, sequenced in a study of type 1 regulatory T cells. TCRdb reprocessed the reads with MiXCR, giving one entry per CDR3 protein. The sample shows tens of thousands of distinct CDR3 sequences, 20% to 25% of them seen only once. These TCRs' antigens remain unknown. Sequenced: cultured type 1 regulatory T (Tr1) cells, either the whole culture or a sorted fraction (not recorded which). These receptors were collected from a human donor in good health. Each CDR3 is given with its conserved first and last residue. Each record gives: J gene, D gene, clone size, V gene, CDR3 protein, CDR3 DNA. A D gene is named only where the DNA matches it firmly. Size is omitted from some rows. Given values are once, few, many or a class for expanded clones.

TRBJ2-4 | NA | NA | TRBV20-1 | CSAPSWSGLAKNIQYF | TGCAGTGCCCCCTCCTGGTCCGGGTTAGCCAAAAACATTCAGTACTTC
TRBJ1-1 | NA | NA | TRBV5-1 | CASSSLTMNTEAFF | TGCGCCAGCAGCTCCCTTACAATGAACACTGAAGCTTTCTTT
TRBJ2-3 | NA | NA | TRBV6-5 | CASSPLRAADTQYF | TGTGCCAGCAGCCCCTTGAGGGCCGCAGATACGCAGTATTTT
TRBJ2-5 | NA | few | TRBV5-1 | CASSLGRILQETQYF | TGCGCCAGCAGCTTAGGACGAATTCTCCAAGAGACCCAGTACTTC
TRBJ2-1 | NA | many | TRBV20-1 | CSALPAGFNEQFF | TGCAGTGCTCTTCCCGCAGGGTTCAATGAGCAGTTCTTC
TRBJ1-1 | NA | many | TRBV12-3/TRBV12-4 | CASSPPVDSNTEAFF | TGTGCCAGCAGTCCCCCGGTCGATTCGAACACTGAAGCTTTCTTT
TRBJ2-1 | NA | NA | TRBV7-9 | CASSLAGTAYEQFF | TGTGCCAGCAGCTTAGCGGGAACTGCGTATGAGCAGTTCTTC
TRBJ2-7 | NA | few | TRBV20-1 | CRARDKGVSSSYEQYF | TGCAGGGCCCGGGACAAGGGGGTTTCCAGCTCCTACGAGCAGTACTTC
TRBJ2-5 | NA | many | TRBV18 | CASSPGETQYF | TGTGCCAGCTCACCTGGCGAGACCCAGTACTTC
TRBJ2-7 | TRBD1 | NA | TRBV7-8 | CASSSAPGQSSYEQYF | TGTGCCAGCAGCTCCGCTCCGGGACAGAGCTCCTACGAGCAGTACTTC
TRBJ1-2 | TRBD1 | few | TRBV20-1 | CSASPGTGVGGYTF | TGCAGTGCTAGTCCCGGGACAGGGGTGGGTGGCTACACCTTC
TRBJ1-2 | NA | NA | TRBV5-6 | CASTKDPRSPYGYTF | TGTGCCAGCACGAAGGATCCGAGAAGCCCCTATGGCTACACCTTC
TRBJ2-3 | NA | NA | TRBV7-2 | CASSLGGPTDTQYF | TGTGCCAGCAGCTTAGGTGGGCCCACAGATACGCAGTATTTT
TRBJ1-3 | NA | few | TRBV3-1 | CASSRDGPPDF | TGTGCCAGCAGCCGGGACGGGCCCCCGGATTTT
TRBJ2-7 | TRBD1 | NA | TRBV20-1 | CSASPGQEQYF | TGCAGTGCTAGTCCGGGACAGGAGCAGTACTTC
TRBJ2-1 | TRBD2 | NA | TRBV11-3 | CASSSGTSGILDEQFF | TGTGCCAGCAGCTCCGGGACTAGCGGGATATTGGATGAGCAGTTCTTC
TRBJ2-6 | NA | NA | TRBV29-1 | CSVRINSGANVLTF | TGCAGCGTCCGTATTAACTCTGGGGCCAACGTCCTGACTTTC
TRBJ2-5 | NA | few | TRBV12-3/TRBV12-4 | CASSLGEGQVETQYF | TGTGCCAGCAGTTTAGGAGAGGGGCAAGTCGAGACCCAGTACTTC
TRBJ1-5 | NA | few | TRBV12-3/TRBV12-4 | CASQADGNQPQHF | TGTGCCAGCCAAGCGGACGGGAATCAGCCCCAGCATTTT
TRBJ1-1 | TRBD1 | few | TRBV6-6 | CASREGQAEAFF | TGTGCCAGCAGGGAAGGACAGGCAGAAGCTTTCTTT
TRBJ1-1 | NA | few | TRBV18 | CASSPLRASNTEAFF | TGTGCCAGCTCACCGCTCAGGGCGTCCAACACTGAAGCTTTCTTT
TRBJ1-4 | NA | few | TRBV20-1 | CSARRPGTANEKLFF | TGCAGTGCTAGACGCCCCGGGACGGCGAATGAAAAACTGTTTTTT
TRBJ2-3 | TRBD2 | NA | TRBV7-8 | CASSSSSGGGTDTQYF | TGTGCCAGCAGCTCGTCTAGCGGGGGGGGCACAGATACGCAGTATTTT
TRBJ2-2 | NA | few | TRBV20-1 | CSARDIAGLVGSGELFF | TGCAGTGCTAGAGATATCGCGGGGCTAGTGGGCTCCGGGGAGCTGTTTTTT
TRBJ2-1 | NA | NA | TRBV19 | CASSKPPNNEQFF | TGTGCCAGTAGTAAGCCGCCAAACAATGAGCAGTTCTTC
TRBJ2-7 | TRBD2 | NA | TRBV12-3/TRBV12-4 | CATTSGSSYEQYF | TGTGCCACTACTAGCGGTAGCTCCTACGAGCAGTACTTC
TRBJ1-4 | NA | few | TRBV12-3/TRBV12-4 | CASSKSGEKLFF | TGTGCCAGCAGCAAATCAGGTGAAAAACTGTTTTTT
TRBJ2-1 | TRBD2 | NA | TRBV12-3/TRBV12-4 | CASSSIAGGSYNEQFF | TGTGCCAGCAGTTCAATAGCGGGAGGCTCCTACAATGAGCAGTTCTTC
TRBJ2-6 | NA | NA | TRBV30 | CASDSSQSSGANVLTF | TGTGCCTCAGACTCCAGCCAAAGCTCTGGGGCCAACGTCCTGACTTTC
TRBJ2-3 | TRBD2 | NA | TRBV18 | CASSPIGGSGSTDTQYF | TGTGCCAGCTCACCGATTGGCGGGAGTGGTTCGACAGATACGCAGTATTTT
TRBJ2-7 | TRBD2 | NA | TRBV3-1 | CASSRRTSGISYEQYF | TGTGCCAGCAGCCGACGGACTAGCGGGATCTCCTACGAGCAGTACTTC
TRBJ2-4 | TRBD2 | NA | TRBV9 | CASSVPSGKNIQYF | TGTGCCAGCAGCGTTCCTAGCGGCAAAAACATTCAGTACTTC
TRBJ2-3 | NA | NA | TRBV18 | CASSPTLAGSDTQYF | TGTGCCAGCTCACCAACTTTAGCAGGATCAGATACGCAGTATTTT
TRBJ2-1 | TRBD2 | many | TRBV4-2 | CASSQTSREQFF | TGTGCCAGCAGCCAGACTAGCCGAGAGCAGTTCTTC
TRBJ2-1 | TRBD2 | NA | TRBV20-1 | CSAGGSNFNEQFF | TGCAGTGCCGGCGGGAGTAATTTTAATGAGCAGTTCTTC
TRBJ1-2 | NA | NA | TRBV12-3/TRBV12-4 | CASSLEQGYGYTF | TGTGCCAGCAGTTTAGAACAGGGCTATGGCTACACCTTC
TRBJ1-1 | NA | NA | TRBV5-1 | CTSSLDSEAFF | TGCACCAGCAGCTTGGACAGTGAAGCTTTCTTT
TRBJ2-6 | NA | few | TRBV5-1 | CASSLSLGGANVLTF | TGCGCCAGCAGCTTGAGCCTAGGGGGGGCCAACGTCCTGACTTTC
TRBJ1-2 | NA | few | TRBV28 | CATKELGYGYTF | TGTGCCACCAAGGAGCTTGGCTATGGCTACACCTTC
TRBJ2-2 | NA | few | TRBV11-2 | CASSLAGAGELFF | TGTGCCAGCAGCTTAGCGGGTGCCGGGGAGCTGTTTTTT
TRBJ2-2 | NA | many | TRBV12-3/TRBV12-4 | CASGRANTGELFF | TGTGCCAGCGGACGGGCGAACACCGGGGAGCTGTTTTTT
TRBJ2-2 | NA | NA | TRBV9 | CASSVVQGNTGELFF | TGTGCCAGCAGCGTAGTTCAGGGGAACACCGGGGAGCTGTTTTTT
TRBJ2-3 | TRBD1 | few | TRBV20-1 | CSARPGTENTHTQYF | TGCAGTGCTAGACCCGGGACAGAAAACACCCATACGCAGTATTTT
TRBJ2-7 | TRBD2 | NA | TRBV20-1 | CSARDGASGRASEQYF | TGCAGTGCTAGAGATGGTGCGAGCGGGAGGGCCTCCGAGCAGTACTTC
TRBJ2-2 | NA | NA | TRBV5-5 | CASSLLPTSDYTGELFF | TGTGCCAGCAGCTTACTACCGACGTCCGACTACACCGGGGAGCTGTTTTTT
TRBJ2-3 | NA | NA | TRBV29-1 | CSARLGDTQYF | TGCAGCGCACGCCTCGGCGATACGCAGTATTTT
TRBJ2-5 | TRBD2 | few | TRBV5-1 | CASSLALAVQETQYF | TGCGCCAGCAGCTTGGCACTAGCGGTTCAAGAGACCCAGTACTTC
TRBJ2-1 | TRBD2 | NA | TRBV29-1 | CSVPTSGSLLREQFF | TGCAGCGTTCCGACTAGCGGGAGTCTCCTTCGGGAGCAGTTCTTC
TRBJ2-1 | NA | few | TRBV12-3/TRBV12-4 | CASSLGQYNEQFF | TGTGCCAGCAGTTTAGGTCAGTACAATGAGCAGTTCTTC
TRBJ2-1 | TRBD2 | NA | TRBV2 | CASRRTSGAHNEQFF | TGTGCCAGCAGGCGGACCAGCGGGGCCCACAATGAGCAGTTCTTC
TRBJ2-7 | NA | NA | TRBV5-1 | CASRPIGQVYEQYF | TGCGCCAGCAGACCAATCGGACAAGTCTACGAGCAGTACTTC
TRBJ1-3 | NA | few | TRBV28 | CASSSPPYSGNTIYF | TGTGCCAGCAGCTCCCCCCCCTACTCTGGAAACACCATATATTTT
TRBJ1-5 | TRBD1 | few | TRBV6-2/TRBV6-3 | CASSPTTGRTGQPQHF | TGTGCCAGCAGTCCCACGACAGGGAGAACGGGACAGCCCCAGCATTTT
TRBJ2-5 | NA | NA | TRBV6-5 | CASSYRVTRETQYF | TGTGCCAGCAGTTACAGGGTTACACGGGAGACCCAGTACTTC
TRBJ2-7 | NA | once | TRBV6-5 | CASSYLRGAHEQYF | TGTGCCAGCAGTTACCTACGGGGTGCCCACGAGCAGTACTTC